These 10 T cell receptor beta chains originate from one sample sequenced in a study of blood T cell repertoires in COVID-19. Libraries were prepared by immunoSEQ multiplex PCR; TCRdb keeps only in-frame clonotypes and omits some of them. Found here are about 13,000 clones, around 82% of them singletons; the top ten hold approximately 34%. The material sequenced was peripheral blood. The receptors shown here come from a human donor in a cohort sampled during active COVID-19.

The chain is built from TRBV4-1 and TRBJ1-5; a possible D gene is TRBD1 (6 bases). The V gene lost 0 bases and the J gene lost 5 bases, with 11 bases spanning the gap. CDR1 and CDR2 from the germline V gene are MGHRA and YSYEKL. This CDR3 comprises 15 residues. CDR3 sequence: CASSQDIGGYQPQHF. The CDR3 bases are TGCGCCAGCAGCCAAGATATTGGGGGCTATCAGCCCCAGCATTTT.

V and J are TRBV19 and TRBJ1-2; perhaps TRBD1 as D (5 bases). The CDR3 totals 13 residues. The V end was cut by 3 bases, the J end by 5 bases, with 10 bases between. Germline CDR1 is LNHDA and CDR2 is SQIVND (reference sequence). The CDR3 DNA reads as TGTGCCAGTAGTATCGGGGGACCTTATGGCTACACCTTC. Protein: CASSIGGPYGYTF.

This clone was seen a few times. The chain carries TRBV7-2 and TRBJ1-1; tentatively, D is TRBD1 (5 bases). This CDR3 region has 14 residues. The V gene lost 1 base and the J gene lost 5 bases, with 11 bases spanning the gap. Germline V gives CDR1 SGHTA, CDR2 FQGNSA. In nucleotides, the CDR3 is TGTGCCAGCAGCTTAGTGGCGGGACGGACTGAAGCTTTCTTT. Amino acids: CASSLVAGRTEAFF.

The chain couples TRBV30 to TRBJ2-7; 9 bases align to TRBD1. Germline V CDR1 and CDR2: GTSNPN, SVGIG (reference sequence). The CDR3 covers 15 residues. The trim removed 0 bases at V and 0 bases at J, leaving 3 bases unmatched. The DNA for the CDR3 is TGTGCCTGGAGTGTAAGACAGGGGGTCTCCTACGAGCAGTACTTC. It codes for CAWSVRQGVSYEQYF.

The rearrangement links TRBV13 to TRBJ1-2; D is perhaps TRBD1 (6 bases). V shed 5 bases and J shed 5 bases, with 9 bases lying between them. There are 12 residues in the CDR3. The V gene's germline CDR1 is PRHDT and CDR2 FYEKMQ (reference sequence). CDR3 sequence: CASSPGTYGYTF. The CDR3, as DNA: TGTGCCAGCAGCCCTGGGACATATGGCTACACCTTC. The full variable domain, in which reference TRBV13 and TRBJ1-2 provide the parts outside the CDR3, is AAGVIQSPRHLIKEKRETATLKCYPIPRHDTVYWYQQGPGQDPQFLISFYEKMQSDKGSIPDRFSAQQFSDYHSELNMSSLELGDSALYFCASSPGTYGYTFGSGTRLTVV.

The CDR3 spells CASSADRLNSPLHF. The CDR3, as DNA: TGTGCCAGCTCAGCGGACAGGCTCAATTCACCCCTCCACTTT. The chain joins TRBV18 to TRBJ1-6; 7 positions agree with TRBD1. The CDR3 is 14 amino acids. Germline CDR1 is KGHSH and CDR2 is LQKENI. Trimming cost V 5 bases and J 7 bases; bases outside gene matches: 5.

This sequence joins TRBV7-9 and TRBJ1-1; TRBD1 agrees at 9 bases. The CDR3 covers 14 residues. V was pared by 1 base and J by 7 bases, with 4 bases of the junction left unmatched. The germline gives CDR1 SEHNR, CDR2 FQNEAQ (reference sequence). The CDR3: CASSLVQGAGEAFF. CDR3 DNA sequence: TGTGCCAGCAGCTTAGTACAGGGGGCTGGTGAAGCTTTCTTT.

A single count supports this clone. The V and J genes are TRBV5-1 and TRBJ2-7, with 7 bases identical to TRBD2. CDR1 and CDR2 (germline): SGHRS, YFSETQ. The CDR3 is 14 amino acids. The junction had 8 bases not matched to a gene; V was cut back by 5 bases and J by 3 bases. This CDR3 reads CASSPAGRLYEQYF. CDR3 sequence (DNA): TGCGCCAGCAGTCCAGCGGGACGACTCTACGAGCAGTACTTC.

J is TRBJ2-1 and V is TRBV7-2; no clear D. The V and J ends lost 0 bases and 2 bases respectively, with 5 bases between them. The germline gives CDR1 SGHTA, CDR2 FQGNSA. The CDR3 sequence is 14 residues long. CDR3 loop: CASSLAAPYNEQFF. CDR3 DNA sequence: TGTGCCAGCAGCTTAGCGGCTCCCTACAATGAGCAGTTCTTC.

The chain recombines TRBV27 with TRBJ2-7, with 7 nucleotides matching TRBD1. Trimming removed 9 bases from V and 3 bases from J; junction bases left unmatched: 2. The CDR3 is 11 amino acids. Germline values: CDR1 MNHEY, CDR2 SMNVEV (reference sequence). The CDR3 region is CASSGGYEQYF. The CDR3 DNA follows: TGTGCCAGTTCAGGGGGCTACGAGCAGTACTTC.